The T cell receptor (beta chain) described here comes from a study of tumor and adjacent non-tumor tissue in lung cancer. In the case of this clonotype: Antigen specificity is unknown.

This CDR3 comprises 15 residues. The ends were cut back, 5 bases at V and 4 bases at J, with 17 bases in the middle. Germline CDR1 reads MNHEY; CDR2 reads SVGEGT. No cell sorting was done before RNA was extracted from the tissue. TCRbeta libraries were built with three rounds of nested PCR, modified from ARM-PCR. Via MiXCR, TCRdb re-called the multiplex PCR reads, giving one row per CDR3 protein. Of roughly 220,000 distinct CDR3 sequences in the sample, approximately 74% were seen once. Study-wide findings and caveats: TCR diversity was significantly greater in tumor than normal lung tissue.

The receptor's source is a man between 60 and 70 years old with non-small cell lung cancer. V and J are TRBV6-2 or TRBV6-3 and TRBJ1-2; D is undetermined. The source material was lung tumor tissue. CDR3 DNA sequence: TGTGCCAGCAGTCGATTGACCACAGCGGGCTATGGCTACACCTTC. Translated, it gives CASSRLTTAGYGYTF.